This T cell receptor beta chain was retrieved from a study of cytomegalovirus exposure and HLA in healthy donors. Background on the study: Both the approximately 120 validation repertoires and the roughly 640 first-cohort repertoires used the same platform, as reported by a later analysis.

Comments on this clone: Its antigen is as yet unknown.

The assay was immunoSEQ multiplex PCR, and TCRdb's table has in-frame clones only and misses some. The table records approximately 210,000 clones, about 82% of them present only once. Broader study findings: Researchers catalogued some 160 TCR beta chains as cytomegalovirus-associated. According to a subsequent analysis, TCR clusters identified in the first cohort showed a tendency to co-occur across the 100 to 150 validation repertoires.

The junction had 7 bases not matched to a gene; V was cut back by 0 bases and J by 0 bases. Germline V gives CDR1 SGHTA, CDR2 FQGTGA. This CDR3 spans 18 amino acids. The sample consisted of PBMCs. V is TRBV7-3 and J is TRBJ1-3, with 8 nucleotides matching TRBD1. The receptor comes from a woman between 18 and 29 years old in good health and CMV-seronegative. DNA of the CDR3: TGTGCCAGCAGCTTAACGGGTGGGGACAGGCGCTCTGGAAACACCATATATTTT. Protein sequence: CASSLTGGDRRSGNTIYF.